This TCR beta chain was sequenced in a study of blood T cells in healthy people across ages. Study observations and caveats: Diversity was estimated from one million T cells, and these estimates were considered underestimates.

With respect to this clonotype: Its antigen is not known.

This CDR3 has 14 amino acids. V was trimmed by 5 bases and J by 11 bases, leaving 21 bases between them. Germline CDR1 is SGHVS and CDR2 is FQNEAQ. A sample-barcoded 5' primer and a J-beta primer mix were used in a second PCR of about 7 to 12 cycles. Tags on each cDNA molecule came from a template-switch adaptor with 12 random nucleotides. TCRdb re-called the 5' RACE reads with MiXCR, one entry per CDR3 protein. The table records some 1.7 million distinct CDR3 sequences, approximately 30% of them present only once. The rearrangement uses TRBV7-8 and TRBJ1-1, with D uncertain. The receptor comes from a woman aged 25 to 45 in good health. Sequencing was done on a sample of blood. The CDR3: CASSLLGGTRGAFF. The DNA for the CDR3 is TGTGCCAGCAGCCTCCTCGGAGGTACCCGAGGGGCTTTCTTT.